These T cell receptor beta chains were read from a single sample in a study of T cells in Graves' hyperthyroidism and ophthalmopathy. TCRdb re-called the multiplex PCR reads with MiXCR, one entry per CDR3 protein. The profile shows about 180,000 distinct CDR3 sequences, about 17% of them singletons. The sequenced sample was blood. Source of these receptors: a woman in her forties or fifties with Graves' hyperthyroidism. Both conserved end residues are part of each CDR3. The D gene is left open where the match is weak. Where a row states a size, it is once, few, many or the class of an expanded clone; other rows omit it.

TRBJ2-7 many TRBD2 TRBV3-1 TGTGCCAGCAGCTACAAAGCGGGGGCACGGGAGCAGTACTTC CASSYKAGAREQYF
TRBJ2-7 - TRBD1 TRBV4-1 TGCGCCAGCAGGGGGACAGGGAACCACGAGCAGTACTTC CASRGTGNHEQYF
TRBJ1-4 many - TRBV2 TGTGCCAGCAGTGAGACGACGGGATCTAATGAAAAACTGTTTTTT CASSETTGSNEKLFF
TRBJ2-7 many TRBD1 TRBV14 TGTGCCAGCAGCCGAATTCAGGGGGACCACGAGCAGTACTTC CASSRIQGDHEQYF
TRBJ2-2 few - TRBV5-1 TGCGCCAGCAGCGCCCCTTCTAACACCGGGGAGCTGTTTTTT CASSAPSNTGELFF
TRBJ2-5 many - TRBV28 TGTGCCAGCAGTTTACCCAGCAGGGTGGAGACCCAGTACTTC CASSLPSRVETQYF
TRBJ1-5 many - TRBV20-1 TGCAGTGCTCGGTGGTCCAATCAGCCCCAGCATTTT CSARWSNQPQHF
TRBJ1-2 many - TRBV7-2 TGTGCCAGCAGTCAAAACTATGGCTACACCTTC CASSQNYGYTF
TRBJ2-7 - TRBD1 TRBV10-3 TGTGCCATCAGCTGGGACAGCGACGAGCAGTACTTC CAISWDSDEQYF
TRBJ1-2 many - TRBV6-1 TGTGCCAGCAGTGGAGCCCCTGCTGAGTTTGTGGGGATGGGACCTAACTATGGCTACACCTTC CASSGAPAEFVGMGPNYGYTF
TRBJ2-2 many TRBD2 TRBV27 TGTGCCAGCAGTTTAGAGCGGTTTGGGGGGGGCACCGGGGAGCTGTTTTTT CASSLERFGGGTGELFF
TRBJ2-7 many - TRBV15 TGTGCCACCAGCAGCCAATCGCACGAGCAGTACTTC CATSSQSHEQYF
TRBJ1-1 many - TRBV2 TGTGCCAGCAGTGAAGCCCCCGGGAACACTGAAGCTTTCTTT CASSEAPGNTEAFF
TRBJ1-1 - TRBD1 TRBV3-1 TGTGCCAGCAGCCTCCGGACAGGAGGGGTGACTGAAGCTTTCTTT CASSLRTGGVTEAFF